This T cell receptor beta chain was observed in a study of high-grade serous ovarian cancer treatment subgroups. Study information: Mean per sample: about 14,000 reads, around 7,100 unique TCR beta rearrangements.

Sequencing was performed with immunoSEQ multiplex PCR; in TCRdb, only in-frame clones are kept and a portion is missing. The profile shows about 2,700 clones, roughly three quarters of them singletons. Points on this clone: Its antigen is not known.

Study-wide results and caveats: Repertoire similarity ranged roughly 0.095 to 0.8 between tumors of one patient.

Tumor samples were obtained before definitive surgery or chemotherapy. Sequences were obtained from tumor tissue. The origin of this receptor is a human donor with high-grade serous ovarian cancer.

Here the CDR3 reads CASSQGQGSGANVLTF. Written as DNA, the CDR3 is TGCGCCAGCAGCCAGGGACAGGGGTCGGGGGCCAACGTCCTGACTTTC. This sequence joins TRBV4-1 and TRBJ2-6; 10 bases map to TRBD1. This CDR3 is built from 16 residues. CDR1 and CDR2 from the germline V gene are MGHRA and YSYEKL. The trim removed 3 bases at V and 4 bases at J, leaving 3 bases unmatched.